This T cell receptor beta chain derives from a study of shared clonotypes between healthy human individuals. The germline CDR1 and CDR2 sequences are MNHEY and SMNVEV (reference sequence). The CDR3 totals 15 residues. Trimming pared 5 bases from V and 6 bases from J, leaving 18 bases between. Data came from immunoSEQ multiplex PCR; TCRdb stores just in-frame clones and leaves some out. The sample holds around 2,000,000 clones, under 95% seen once. As defined, naive CD8 cells were CD45RO-negative and positively selected for CCR7, with terminally differentiated effector memory CD45RA+ cells excluded. The sequenced sample was naive CD8+ T cells from PBMCs. The chain combines TRBV27 with TRBJ2-3; D gene uncertain. The TCR comes from a man younger than 30 in good health. Some clones in this sample may be carry-over from other donors' samples. CDR3 region: CASSPDSIGGDTQYF. The DNA of the CDR3 is TGTGCCAGCAGTCCCGACTCAATCGGTGGGGATACGCAGTATTTT.